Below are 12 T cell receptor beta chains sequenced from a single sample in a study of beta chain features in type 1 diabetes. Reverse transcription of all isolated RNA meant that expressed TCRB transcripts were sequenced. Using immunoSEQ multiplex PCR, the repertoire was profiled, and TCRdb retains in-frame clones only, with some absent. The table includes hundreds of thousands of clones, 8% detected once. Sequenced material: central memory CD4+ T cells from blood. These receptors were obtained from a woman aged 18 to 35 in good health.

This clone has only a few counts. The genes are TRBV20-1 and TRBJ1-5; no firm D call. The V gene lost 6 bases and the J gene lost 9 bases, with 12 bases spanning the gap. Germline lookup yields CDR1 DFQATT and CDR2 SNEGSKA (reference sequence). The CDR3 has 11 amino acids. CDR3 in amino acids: CSAQLLGPQHF. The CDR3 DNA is TGCAGTGCCCAATTGTTAGGGCCCCAGCATTTT.

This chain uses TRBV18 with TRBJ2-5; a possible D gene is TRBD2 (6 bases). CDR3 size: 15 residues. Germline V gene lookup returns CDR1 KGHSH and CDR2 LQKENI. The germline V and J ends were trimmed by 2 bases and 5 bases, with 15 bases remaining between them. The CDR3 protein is CASSPYVEGGETQYF. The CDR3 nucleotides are TGTGCCAGCTCACCATACGTCGAGGGAGGCGAGACCCAGTACTTC. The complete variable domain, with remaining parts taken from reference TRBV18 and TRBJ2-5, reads NAGVMQNPRHLVRRRGQEARLRCSPMKGHSHVYWYRQLPEEGLKFMVYLQKENIIDESGMPKERFSAEFPKEGPSILRIQQVVRGDSAAYFCASSPYVEGGETQYFGPGTRLLVL.

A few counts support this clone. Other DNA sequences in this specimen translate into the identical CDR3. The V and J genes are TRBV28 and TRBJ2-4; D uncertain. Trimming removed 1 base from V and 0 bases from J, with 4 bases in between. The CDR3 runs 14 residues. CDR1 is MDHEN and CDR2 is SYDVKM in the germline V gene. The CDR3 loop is CASSLYLAKNIQYF. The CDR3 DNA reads TGTGCCAGCAGTTTATACTTAGCCAAAAACATTCAGTACTTC.

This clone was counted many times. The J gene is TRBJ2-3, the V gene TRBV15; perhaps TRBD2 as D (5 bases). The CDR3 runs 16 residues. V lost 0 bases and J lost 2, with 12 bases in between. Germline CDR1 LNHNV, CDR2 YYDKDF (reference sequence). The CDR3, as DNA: TGTGCCACCAGCAGAGATTCGAGGCGGGTCACAGATACGCAGTATTTT. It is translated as CATSRDSRRVTDTQYF.

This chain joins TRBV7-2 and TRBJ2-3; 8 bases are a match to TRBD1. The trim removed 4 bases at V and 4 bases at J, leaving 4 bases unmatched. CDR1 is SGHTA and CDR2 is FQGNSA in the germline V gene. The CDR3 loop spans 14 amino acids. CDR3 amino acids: CASSWRQGSDTQYF. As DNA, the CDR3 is TGTGCCAGCAGCTGGAGACAGGGGTCAGATACGCAGTATTTT.

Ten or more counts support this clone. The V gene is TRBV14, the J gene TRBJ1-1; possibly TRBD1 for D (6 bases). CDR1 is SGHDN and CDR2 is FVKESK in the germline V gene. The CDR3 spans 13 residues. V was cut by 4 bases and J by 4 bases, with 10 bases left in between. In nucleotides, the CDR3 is TGTGCCAGCAGCCTAGGACAGATCACTGAAGCTTTCTTT. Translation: CASSLGQITEAFF.

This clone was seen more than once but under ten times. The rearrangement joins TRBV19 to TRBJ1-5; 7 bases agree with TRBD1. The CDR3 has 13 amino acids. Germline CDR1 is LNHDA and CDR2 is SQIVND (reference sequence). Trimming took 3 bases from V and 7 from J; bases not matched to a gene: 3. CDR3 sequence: CASSIDREQPQHF. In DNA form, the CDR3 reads TGTGCCAGTAGTATCGACAGGGAACAGCCCCAGCATTTT.

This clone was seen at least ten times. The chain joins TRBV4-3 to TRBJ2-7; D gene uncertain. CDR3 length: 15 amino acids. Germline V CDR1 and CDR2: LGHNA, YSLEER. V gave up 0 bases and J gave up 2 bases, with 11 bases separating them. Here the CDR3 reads CASSQEWLIAYEQYF. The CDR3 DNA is TGCGCCAGCAGCCAAGAGTGGCTGATCGCCTACGAGCAGTACTTC.

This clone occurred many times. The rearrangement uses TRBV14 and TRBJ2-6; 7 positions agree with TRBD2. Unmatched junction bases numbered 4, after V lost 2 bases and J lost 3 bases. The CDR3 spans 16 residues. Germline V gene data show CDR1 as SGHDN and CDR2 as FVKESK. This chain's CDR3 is CASSQQREGGANVLTF. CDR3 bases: TGTGCCAGCAGCCAACAGCGGGAAGGTGGGGCCAACGTCCTGACTTTC. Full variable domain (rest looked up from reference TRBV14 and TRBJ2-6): EAGVTQFPSHSVIEKGQTVTLRCDPISGHDNLYWYRRVMGKEIKFLLHFVKESKQDESGMPNNRFLAERTGGTYSTLKVQPAELEDSGVYFCASSQQREGGANVLTFGAGSRLTVL.

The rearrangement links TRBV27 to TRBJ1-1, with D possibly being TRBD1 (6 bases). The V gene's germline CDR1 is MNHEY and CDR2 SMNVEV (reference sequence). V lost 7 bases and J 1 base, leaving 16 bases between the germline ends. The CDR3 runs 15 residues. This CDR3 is CASTPLRGANTEAFF. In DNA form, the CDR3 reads TGTGCCAGCACCCCGCTCCGGGGGGCGAACACTGAAGCTTTCTTT.

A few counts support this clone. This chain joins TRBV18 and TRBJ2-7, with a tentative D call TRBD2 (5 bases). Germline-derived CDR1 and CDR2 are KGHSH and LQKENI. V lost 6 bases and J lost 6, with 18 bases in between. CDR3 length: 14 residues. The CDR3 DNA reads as TGTGCCAGCTCCCCCCAAGGGTTCGAGGGCGAGCAGTACTTC. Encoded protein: CASSPQGFEGEQYF.

The CDR3 bases are TGTGCCAGCAGCTTAGGGACCGCGGCTACCGGGGAGCTGTTTTTT. Protein sequence: CASSLGTAATGELFF. V gene TRBV7-9 combines with J gene TRBJ2-2; no reliable D call. The CDR3 is 15 amino acids. Germline loops: CDR1 SEHNR, CDR2 FQNEAQ (reference sequence). Trimming cost V 1 base and J 5 bases, with 11 bases left between them.